Detailed here is one TCR beta chain. These data originate in a study of blood T cell repertoires in COVID-19. For the study at large: Some COVID-19 samples were acute and others convalescent; all came from the United States, Italy and Spain. Sources were T cells, B-cell-depleted T cells, or PBMCs; the material itself was cDNA or gDNA.

Per the original data handling: Nucleated cell counts were estimated from reference gene primer amplification. The data were produced by immunoSEQ multiplex PCR, yet TCRdb's version contains in-frame clones alone and is incomplete. From that table come the V and J calls and clone size; the DNA was used to work out D and trimming. The data hold around 100,000 clones, with about four fifths observed a single time. This CDR3 region has 17 residues. Trimming cost V 4 bases and J 4 bases, with 20 bases left between them. Germline values: CDR1 SGHNT, CDR2 YENEEA. This chain uses TRBV11-3 with TRBJ2-1, with TRBD1 as a possible D gene (5 bases). Sequenced sample: peripheral blood. The source is a woman older than 75 with active or convalescent COVID-19. The CDR3 sequence is CASSYRNRTGPYNEQFF. In DNA form, the CDR3 reads TGTGCCAGCAGCTACCGGAACAGGACGGGCCCTTACAATGAGCAGTTCTTC.